This TCR beta chain is from a study of T-cell reconstitution after alpha-beta-depleted transplantation in children (dated by TCRdb to between 2015 and 2016). General notes on the study: Using TCR repertoire profiling, the study quantitatively followed how T-cell immune reconstitution unfolded in children after TCRalphabeta/CD19-depleted allogeneic hematopoietic cell transplantation.

Library prep was done by PCR. Instrument used: Illumina HiSeq 2500. Molecular barcoding was employed in the preparation of TCR libraries, with unique molecular identifiers being used to normalize TCRbeta repertoire quantification. TCRdb reran the public reads through fastp at Q25 and MiXCR, keeping productive beta chains. Every CDR3 protein is listed once, alongside the most common genes and DNA of its rows. This sample comprises approximately 590,000 distinct CDR3 sequences, about 10% of them detected only once. The top ten constitute roughly 4% of the sample. The CDR3 covers 16 residues, taking in both the cysteine and the phenylalanine. The DNA shown is the 48-base CDR3, in frame from base 1. Taken from the germline V gene, the CDR1 and CDR2 loops are MNHEY and SVGEGT. V ends up 7 bases short and J 5 bases short, with an unmatched junction base count of 11. This clonotype turned up a few times. This clone's antigen is unknown. Per-nucleotide qualities are absent, and no much larger clonotype sits a single base away.

The receptor was isolated from a human donor who donated a stem cell graft to a child with acute myeloid leukemia. The sequence links TRBV6-2 or TRBV6-3 to TRBJ2-2, and TRBD1 aligns with 9 junction nucleotides. The input for sequencing was PBMCs from the stem cell graft donor, taken from the stem cell graft. The DNA sequence is as follows: TGTGCCAGCACCGATCGGGGACAGGGAGTTACCGGGGAGCTGTTTTTT. Translated, this is CASTDRGQGVTGELFF.